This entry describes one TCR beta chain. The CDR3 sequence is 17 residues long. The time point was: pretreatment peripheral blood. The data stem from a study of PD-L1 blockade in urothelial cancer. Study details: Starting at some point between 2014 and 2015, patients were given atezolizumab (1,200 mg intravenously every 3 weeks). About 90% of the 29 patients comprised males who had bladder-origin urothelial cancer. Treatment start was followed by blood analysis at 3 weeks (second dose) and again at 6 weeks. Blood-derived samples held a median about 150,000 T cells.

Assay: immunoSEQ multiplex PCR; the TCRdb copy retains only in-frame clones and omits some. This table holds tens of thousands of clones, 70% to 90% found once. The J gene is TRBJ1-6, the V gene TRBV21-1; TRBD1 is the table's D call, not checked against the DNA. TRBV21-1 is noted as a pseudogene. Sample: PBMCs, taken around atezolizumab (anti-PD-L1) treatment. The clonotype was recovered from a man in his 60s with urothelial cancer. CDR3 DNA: TGTGCCAGCAGCAATGGCCAGACAGGGGAATATAATTCACCCCTCCACTTT. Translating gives CASSNGQTGEYNSPLHF.